The 30 T cell receptor beta chains below come from one sample, sequenced in a study of blood T cell repertoires in COVID-19. TCRdb's copy holds only in-frame clones and misses some; the assay was immunoSEQ multiplex PCR. The table has roughly 250,000 clones, around 84% seen once. The sequenced sample was PBMCs or T cells enriched from blood (not recorded which). The source of these receptors is a woman aged 45-59 years who had recovered from COVID-19.

The rearrangement joins TRBV20-1 to TRBJ2-5; D is ambiguous. The CDR3 spans 9 residues. The V gene lost 7 bases and the J gene lost 3 bases, with 3 bases spanning the gap. CDR1 DFQATT and CDR2 SNEGSKA come from the germline V gene (reference sequence). This CDR3 is CSVKETQYF. CDR3 DNA: TGCAGTGTCAAAGAGACCCAGTACTTC.

The chain couples TRBV3-1 (or the pseudogene TRBV3-2) to TRBJ2-7, with 11 bases lining up with TRBD1. Germline-derived CDR1 and CDR2 are LGHDT and YNNKEL (reference sequence). V trimming: 0 bases; J trimming: 4 bases; junction bases outside the gene matches: 8. The CDR3 spans 17 residues. In DNA form, the CDR3 reads TGTGCCAGCAGCCAAGATTTTATAGGACAGGGGGCTTACGAGCAGTACTTC. It specifies CASSQDFIGQGAYEQYF.

The chain carries TRBV2 and TRBJ1-3; tentative D call: TRBD1 (6 bases). This CDR3 region has 15 residues. The germline CDR1 and CDR2 sequences are SNHLY and FYNNEI. The V end lost 3 bases, the J end lost 2 bases, and 11 bases lay between the germline ends. CDR3 in amino acids: CASSEDSVTGNTIYF. CDR3 bases: TGTGCCAGCAGTGAGGACAGTGTAACTGGAAACACCATATATTTT.

The DNA of the CDR3 is TGCGCCAGCAGCTTGGGGAACAGGGCTGAGGGCTACGAGCAGTACTTC. Translating gives CASSLGNRAEGYEQYF. This chain uses TRBV5-1 with TRBJ2-7; weak D call: TRBD1 (6 bases). This CDR3 is built from 16 residues. The germline gives CDR1 SGHRS, CDR2 YFSETQ. Between the trimmed V and J ends, which lost 0 bases and 3 bases, there was a span of 16 bases.

This chain links TRBV28 with TRBJ1-2; the match to TRBD1 covers 8 bases. V shed 6 bases and J 7 bases; nucleotides not matched to a gene: 10. CDR3 length equals 14 residues. CDR1 MDHEN and CDR2 SYDVKM come from the germline V gene. As DNA, the CDR3 is TGTGCCAGCAGCCAGGACAGGGTAATGGCTGGCTACACCTTC. It yields the protein CASSQDRVMAGYTF.

The chain joins TRBV7-2 to TRBJ1-6; tentatively, D is TRBD1 (5 bases). Trimming stripped 2 bases from V and 7 bases from J, with 12 bases between. The CDR3 has 15 residues. Germline V gene sequence: CDR1 SGHTA, CDR2 FQGNSA. The CDR3 nucleotides read TGTGCCAGCAGCTTACGCCAGGGAGGCAATTCACCCCTCCACTTT. Translation gives CASSLRQGGNSPLHF.

The V and J genes are TRBV20-1 and TRBJ2-7, with D uncertain. V was trimmed by 6 bases and J by 5 bases, leaving 11 bases between them. Germline CDR1 DFQATT, CDR2 SNEGSKA (reference sequence). This CDR3 contains 11 residues. CDR3 region: CSAATINEQYF. In DNA, the CDR3 is TGCAGTGCGGCAACTATCAACGAGCAGTACTTC.

This clone has more than one count but fewer than ten. This chain links TRBV5-8 with TRBJ2-7; 7 bases map to TRBD1. Germline values: CDR1 SGHTS, CDR2 YDEGEE. CDR3 length: 15 amino acids. J lost 0 bases, V lost 2 bases, and 5 bases had no gene match. The DNA of the CDR3 is TGTGCCAGCAGCTTAGTCAGGGGGTACTCCTACGAGCAGTACTTC. It specifies CASSLVRGYSYEQYF.

In its sample, this clone was seen a few times. The V call is TRBV7-6, the J call TRBJ2-1, with 8 positions matching TRBD1. The J segment lost 9 bases and the V segment lost 3 bases, leaving 10 bases of the junction unmatched. The CDR3 runs 15 residues. CDR1 SGHVS and CDR2 FNYEAQ come from the germline V gene. The CDR3 nucleotides are TGTGCCAGCAGCTTGCAGGGGGCCGGAGGGGGTGAGCAGTTCTTC. It encodes CASSLQGAGGGEQFF. The variable domain in full, with the rest retrieved from reference TRBV7-6 and TRBJ2-1, is GAGVSQSPRYKVTKRGQDVALRCDPISGHVSLYWYRQALGQGPEFLTYFNYEAQQDKSGLPNDRFSAERPEGSISTLTIQRTEQRDSAMYRCASSLQGAGGGEQFFGPGTRLTVL.

This chain links TRBV27 with TRBJ2-2, with 8 bases identical to TRBD1. The V gene end was trimmed by 5 bases and the J gene end by 6 bases; junction bases not matched to a gene: 11. The CDR3 runs to 16 residues. The V gene's germline CDR1 is MNHEY and CDR2 SMNVEV (reference sequence). CDR3 bases: TGTGCCAGCAGTAGTAGGACAGGGCTGGGACCCGGGGAGCTGTTTTTT. Its protein product is CASSSRTGLGPGELFF.

V gene TRBV10-3 combines with J gene TRBJ1-5; 11 bases agree with TRBD1. V was clipped by 8 bases and J by 5 bases; unmatched bases: 2. CDR1 is ENHRY and CDR2 is SYGVKD in the germline V gene. CDR3 size: 13 residues. CDR3 sequence: CAIAGQGDQPQHF. DNA for the CDR3: TGTGCCATCGCGGGACAGGGGGATCAGCCCCAGCATTTT.

This clone was seen a few times. This chain uses TRBV27 with TRBJ1-4, with 10 bases fitting TRBD1. Germline values: CDR1 MNHEY, CDR2 SMNVEV (reference sequence). Unmatched junction bases numbered 6, after V lost 5 bases and J lost 0 bases. This CDR3 contains 17 residues. The CDR3 DNA reads as TGTGCCAGCAGTCCGGGGACAGGGGCGGCAACTAATGAAAAACTGTTTTTT. Residues: CASSPGTGAATNEKLFF.

J is TRBJ1-3 and V is TRBV4-1; no clear D. V was shortened by 0 bases and J by 8 bases, with 14 bases between the two germline ends. Germline V gives CDR1 MGHRA, CDR2 YSYEKL. There are 15 residues in the CDR3. CDR3 nucleotides: TGCGCCAGCAGCCAAGATCCACTCCTTCGGGACACCATATATTTT. Residues: CASSQDPLLRDTIYF.

The chain uses TRBV5-1 and TRBJ1-1; D not certain. The CDR3 runs to 15 residues. V was shortened by 0 bases and J by 4 bases, with 13 bases between the two germline ends. The germline V gene has CDR1 SGHRS and CDR2 YFSETQ. This chain's CDR3 is CASSLGAGSGTEAFF. CDR3 coding DNA: TGCGCCAGCAGCTTGGGGGCGGGATCCGGCACTGAAGCTTTCTTT.

J is TRBJ1-2 and V is TRBV2; tentatively, D is TRBD1 (6 bases). V lost 6 bases and J lost 2, with 13 bases in between. Germline V gene sequence: CDR1 SNHLY, CDR2 FYNNEI. This CDR3 has 14 amino acids. The CDR3 is CASRPGQLNYGYTF. In DNA form, the CDR3 reads TGTGCCAGCAGGCCGGGACAACTAAACTATGGCTACACCTTC.

A few counts support this clone. The chain combines TRBV29-1 with TRBJ1-4; the D is unclear. The CDR3 covers 13 residues. Between the trimmed V and J ends, which lost 6 bases and 4 bases, there was a span of 12 bases. Germline CDR1 reads SQVTM; CDR2 reads ANQGSEA. The CDR3 DNA follows: TGCAGCGTCCTTGAGGGATATAATGAAAAACTGTTTTTT. Translation: CSVLEGYNEKLFF.

The chain is built from TRBV10-2 and TRBJ2-7, with 7 bases identical to TRBD2. This CDR3 region has 15 residues. The V segment lost 6 bases and the J segment 1 base; nucleotides outside the gene matches: 9. Germline V gene sequence: CDR1 WSHSY, CDR2 SAAADI. CDR3 nucleotide sequence: TGCGCCAGCAGCGAACCCGGACTAGGTTCCTACGAGCAGTACTTC. Translated, it gives CASSEPGLGSYEQYF.

The rearrangement uses TRBV15 and TRBJ1-5, with TRBD1 matching 8 bases. This CDR3 spans 15 amino acids. CDR1 is LNHNV and CDR2 is YYDKDF in the germline V gene (reference sequence). Trimming took 0 bases from V and 6 from J; bases not matched to a gene: 4. CDR3: CATSREGTGLQPQHF. The DNA for the CDR3 is TGTGCCACCAGCAGAGAGGGGACAGGCCTTCAGCCCCAGCATTTT.

The chain links TRBV27 to TRBJ1-6, with a tentative D call TRBD1 (5 bases). In germline, CDR1 is MNHEY, CDR2 SMNVEV (reference sequence). V was cut by 7 bases and J by 0 bases, with 10 bases left in between. This CDR3 has 15 residues. The CDR3 here is CASMEGSSYNSPLHF. DNA for the CDR3: TGTGCCAGCATGGAGGGGAGCTCCTATAATTCACCCCTCCACTTT.

V and J are TRBV29-1 and TRBJ2-2; TRBD2 agrees at 7 bases. J gave up 6 bases and V 7 bases, and 2 bases lay outside the gene matches. In germline, CDR1 is SQVTM, CDR2 ANQGSEA. This CDR3 contains 11 residues. The CDR3 coding sequence is TGCAGCGGGGGGAGGGCCGGGGAGCTGTTTTTT. Residues: CSGGRAGELFF.

The chain is built from TRBV21-1 and TRBJ2-7; TRBD2 is the table's D call and was not checked against the DNA. TRBV21-1 is flagged as a pseudogene. CDR3 length: 18 amino acids. The CDR3 here is CASSKARGLAGETYEQYF. DNA for the CDR3: TGTGCCAGCAGCAAAGCCCGGGGACTAGCGGGAGAGACTTACGAGCAGTACTTC.

The chain is built from TRBV5-1 and TRBJ1-1; weak D call: TRBD1 (6 bases). Trimming pared 0 bases from V and 4 bases from J, leaving 13 bases between. This CDR3 region has 15 residues. Looked up from germline, CDR1 is SGHRS and CDR2 is YFSETQ. The CDR3 protein is CASSLDANRATEAFF. The CDR3 DNA reads TGCGCCAGCAGCTTGGATGCTAACAGGGCCACTGAAGCTTTCTTT.

CDR3 bases: TGTGCCAGTAGAAACCGGGACACTCTAGGTACTGAAGCTTTCTTT. It encodes CASRNRDTLGTEAFF. This chain connects TRBV19 to TRBJ1-1; maybe TRBD1 (6 bases). V was cut by 6 bases and J by 5 bases, with 19 bases left in between. This CDR3 comprises 15 residues. Germline V gene sequence: CDR1 LNHDA, CDR2 SQIVND (reference sequence).

Only a few counts were recorded for this clone. V and J are TRBV15 and TRBJ1-6; no reliable D call. The CDR3 length is 14 residues. V lost 1 base, J lost 8 bases, and 9 bases lay in between. CDR1 LNHNV and CDR2 YYDKDF come from the germline V gene (reference sequence). CDR3 sequence (DNA): TGTGCCACCAGCAGAGGCCCCCGCGATTCACCCCTCCACTTT. It encodes CATSRGPRDSPLHF.

The chain has TRBV7-2 and TRBJ2-7, with D perhaps TRBD2 (6 bases). The V end was cut by 5 bases, the J end by 5 bases, with 19 bases between. CDR1 SGHTA and CDR2 FQGNSA come from the germline V gene. This CDR3 has 15 amino acids. The CDR3 loop reads CASSPNAGPTHEQYF. Here the CDR3 DNA reads TGTGCCAGCAGCCCTAATGCGGGACCCACCCACGAGCAGTACTTC.

This chain links TRBV7-2 with TRBJ2-7, with TRBD1 matching 8 bases. The CDR3 contains 13 residues. J was trimmed by 9 bases and V by 5 bases; bases with no gene match: 9. Germline V lookup: CDR1 SGHTA, CDR2 FQGNSA. The CDR3 loop is CASSPGGPGGQYF. The CDR3 nucleotides read TGTGCCAGCAGCCCAGGGGGCCCCGGGGGGCAGTACTTC.

This chain connects TRBV14 to TRBJ2-5; weak D call: TRBD1 (5 bases). Germline lookup yields CDR1 SGHDN and CDR2 FVKESK. The ends were cut back, 4 bases at V and 5 bases at J, with 14 bases in the middle. The CDR3 is 14 amino acids. CDR3 sequence: CASSPLTVRETQYF. The CDR3 coding sequence is TGTGCCAGCAGCCCCTTGACAGTACGGGAGACCCAGTACTTC. The variable domain in full, completed from reference TRBV14 and TRBJ2-5, reads EAGVTQFPSHSVIEKGQTVTLRCDPISGHDNLYWYRRVMGKEIKFLLHFVKESKQDESGMPNNRFLAERTGGTYSTLKVQPAELEDSGVYFCASSPLTVRETQYFGPGTRLLVL.

This chain uses TRBV10-3 with TRBJ2-7; D is perhaps TRBD2 (6 bases). V shed 6 bases and J shed 6 bases, with 15 bases lying between them. The germline V gene has CDR1 ENHRY and CDR2 SYGVKD. This CDR3 has 13 residues. The CDR3 bases are TGTGCCATCAGCGGAGGGCAGAGGCGCGAGCAGTACTTC. This codes for CAISGGQRREQYF.

This rearrangement joins TRBV28 to TRBJ2-2; no reliable D call. The CDR3 runs to 13 residues. The V gene lost 6 bases and the J gene lost 1 base, with 6 bases spanning the gap. The V gene's germline CDR1 is MDHEN and CDR2 SYDVKM. As DNA, the CDR3 is TGTGCCAGCAGCTACAGGAACACCGGGGAGCTGTTTTTT. It codes for CASSYRNTGELFF.

The chain recombines TRBV15 with TRBJ1-1; 12 nucleotides line up with TRBD1. This CDR3 comprises 16 residues. Germline assignment: CDR1 LNHNV and CDR2 YYDKDF (reference sequence). Losses at the gene ends were 8 bases for V and 0 bases for J; bases not matched to a gene: 7. The CDR3 coding sequence is TGTGCCACCGTCACGGGGACAGGGGGCCTGAACACTGAAGCTTTCTTT. Translated, it gives CATVTGTGGLNTEAFF.